Shown below are 16 T cell receptor beta chains from a single sample sequenced in a study of T cells in localized non-small cell lung cancer. Sequencing used immunoSEQ multiplex PCR; TCRdb keeps in-frame clones, though not all of them. The table shows thousands of clones, with roughly 24% occurring only once. The sample consisted of normal lung tissue next to the tumor, taken before any cancer treatment. These TCRs come from a male donor at least 60 years old with stage I lung adenocarcinoma.

The J gene is TRBJ2-1, the V gene TRBV6-8, with D possibly matching TRBD1 (6 bases). Between the trimmed V and J ends, which lost 6 bases and 5 bases, there was a span of 11 bases. The germline V gene has CDR1 MNHGY and CDR2 SAAAGT. The CDR3 is 13 residues long. This CDR3 reads CASRHGGHNEQFF. CDR3 coding DNA: TGTGCCAGCAGGCATGGGGGCCACAATGAGCAGTTCTTC.

This clone was detected a few times. The genes are TRBV11-3 and TRBJ2-7; TRBD2 agrees at 7 bases. Germline CDR1 SGHNT, CDR2 YENEEA. Trimming took 3 bases from V and 1 from J; bases not matched to a gene: 3. The CDR3 runs to 14 residues. This CDR3 is CASSLGGTSYEQYF. CDR3 in DNA: TGTGCCAGCAGCTTGGGGGGGACTTCCTACGAGCAGTACTTC.

The chain links TRBV18 to TRBJ2-5; weak D call: TRBD1 (5 bases). In germline, CDR1 is KGHSH, CDR2 LQKENI. This CDR3 has 16 residues. V dropped 5 bases and J dropped 2 bases, with 18 bases sitting between them. In DNA form, the CDR3 reads TGTGCCAGCTCATCCCTCCCAGACAGCCTACAAGAGACCCAGTACTTC. Translating gives CASSSLPDSLQETQYF.

This clone is termed medium-sized. The rearrangement uses TRBV6-8 and TRBJ1-5; 9 bases are shared with TRBD1. This CDR3 spans 18 amino acids. Trimming cost V 2 bases and J 7 bases; bases outside gene matches: 15. Germline CDR1 MNHGY, CDR2 SAAAGT. This chain's CDR3 is CASSYHPGDRVSTQPQHF. The CDR3 DNA sequence: TGTGCCAGCAGTTACCATCCCGGGGACAGGGTAAGCACCCAGCCCCAGCATTTT.

The chain recombines TRBV29-1 with TRBJ2-7, with TRBD1 identical over 7 bases. J gave up 6 bases and V 7 bases, and 9 bases lay outside the gene matches. This CDR3 spans 12 amino acids. In germline, CDR1 is SQVTM, CDR2 ANQGSEA. CDR3 protein: CSAEHRGSEQYF. CDR3 bases: TGCAGCGCCGAACACAGGGGATCCGAGCAGTACTTC.

This clone is labeled as medium-sized (0.01 to 0.1%). DNA for the CDR3: TGTGCCTGGAGTTCGATTTCAGGACACTACAATGAGCAGTTCTTC. It codes for CAWSSISGHYNEQFF. The gene calls are TRBV30 and TRBJ2-1; a possible D gene is TRBD1 (5 bases). CDR1 is GTSNPN, CDR2 SVGIG, per germline (reference sequence). V was shortened by 2 bases and J by 3 bases, with 14 bases between the two germline ends. This CDR3 region has 15 residues.

This clone was counted between two and nine times. The rearrangement links TRBV9 to TRBJ2-2; D is possibly TRBD1 (6 bases). From germline, CDR1 is SGDLS and CDR2 YYNGEE. CDR3 length: 14 residues. V was clipped by 2 bases and J by 1 base, with 6 bases between them. Here the CDR3 reads CASSVTGNTGELFF. The CDR3 nucleotides are TGTGCCAGCAGCGTGACAGGGAACACCGGGGAGCTGTTTTTT. Complete variable domain (other parts from reference TRBV9 and TRBJ2-2): DSGVTQTPKHLITATGQRVTLRCSPRSGDLSVYWYQQSLDQGLQFLIQYYNGEERAKGNILERFSAQQFPDLHSELNLSSLELGDSALYFCASSVTGNTGELFFGEGSRLTVL.

By share, this clone counts as medium-sized. The J gene is TRBJ2-4, the V gene TRBV11-3; D is undetermined. Germline V lookup: CDR1 SGHNT, CDR2 YENEEA. Trimming stripped 5 bases from V and 0 bases from J, with 17 bases between. This CDR3 is built from 17 residues. The CDR3: CASSPGPINLAKNIQYF. The DNA for the CDR3 is TGTGCCAGCAGCCCGGGTCCCATAAACTTAGCCAAAAACATTCAGTACTTC.

The J gene is TRBJ1-3, the V gene TRBV28; D remains unclear. Germline-derived CDR1 and CDR2 are MDHEN and SYDVKM. The germline V and J ends were trimmed by 1 base and 0 bases, with 7 bases remaining between them. The CDR3 length is 15 residues. The CDR3 DNA reads TGTGCCAGCAGTTTATCACTTCACTCTGGAAACACCATATATTTT. It yields the protein CASSLSLHSGNTIYF.

By frequency in the sample, this clone is large. The CDR3 spells CASIADRGDGYTF. CDR3 nucleotide sequence: TGTGCCAGCATTGCCGACAGGGGTGATGGCTACACCTTC. The V and J genes are TRBV6-8 and TRBJ1-2; 8 bases are shared with TRBD1. This CDR3 spans 13 amino acids. Germline CDR1 MNHGY, CDR2 SAAAGT. J was trimmed by 6 bases and V by 7 bases; bases with no gene match: 7.

The chain combines TRBV14 with TRBJ2-7, with 10 bases fitting TRBD1. CDR1 is SGHDN and CDR2 is FVKESK in the germline V gene. The CDR3 has 15 residues. The junction had 6 bases not matched to a gene; V was cut back by 0 bases and J by 7 bases. CDR3 nucleotides: TGTGCCAGCAGCCAAGATGCATGGACAGGGGGGGAGCAGTACTTC. Translating gives CASSQDAWTGGEQYF.

The chain recombines TRBV18 with TRBJ1-1; the D is unclear. In germline, CDR1 is KGHSH, CDR2 LQKENI. This CDR3 region has 14 residues. V lost 0 bases and J lost 2, with 7 bases in between. This CDR3 reads CASSPPNKNTEAFF. CDR3 sequence (DNA): TGTGCCAGCTCACCACCGAATAAAAACACTGAAGCTTTCTTT.

In its sample, this clone ranks as medium-sized (0.01 to 0.1%). The rearrangement links TRBV11-3 to TRBJ1-1; D possibly corresponds to TRBD1 (6 bases). CDR1 and CDR2 from the germline V gene are SGHNT and YENEEA. Between the trimmed V and J ends, which lost 5 bases and 5 bases, there was a span of 15 bases. This CDR3 spans 14 amino acids. CDR3 sequence reads: CASSHPTGGTEAFF. Written as DNA, the CDR3 is TGTGCCAGCAGCCACCCGACAGGCGGGACTGAAGCTTTCTTT.

At least ten counts were recorded for this clone. The chain has TRBV11-3 and TRBJ2-1; 7 bases match TRBD1. The V segment lost 5 bases and the J segment 0 bases; nucleotides outside the gene matches: 10. The CDR3 totals 17 residues. CDR1 SGHNT and CDR2 YENEEA come from the germline V gene. CDR3: CASSSSGQTHSYNEQFF. The CDR3 coding sequence is TGTGCCAGCAGCAGTTCGGGACAGACCCACTCCTACAATGAGCAGTTCTTC.

The gene calls are TRBV29-1 and TRBJ1-1, with 9 bases matching TRBD1. Germline-derived CDR1 and CDR2 are SQVTM and ANQGSEA. The CDR3 consists of 14 residues. Trimming took 4 bases from V and 6 from J; bases not matched to a gene: 9. CDR3 loop: CSVATGGSDAEAFF. Written as DNA, the CDR3 is TGCAGCGTTGCTACAGGGGGCTCGGACGCTGAAGCTTTCTTT.

This clone occurred a few times. The chain has TRBV9 and TRBJ2-7; possible D gene TRBD2, 7 bases. Germline CDR1 reads SGDLS; CDR2 reads YYNGEE. The CDR3 consists of 14 residues. The V end was cut by 3 bases, the J end by 2 bases, with 12 bases between. DNA of the CDR3: TGTGCCAGCAGCGAGGGGGGGGGCCCCTACGAGCAGTACTTC. Translation: CASSEGGGPYEQYF.